Listed below are T cell receptor beta chains from one sample, sequenced in a study of shared clonotypes between healthy human individuals. Clones were sequenced by immunoSEQ multiplex PCR, and TCRdb holds only the in-frame ones, with some missing. The sample carries some 2,100,000 clones, approximately 94% recorded once. Sequencing used naive CD8+ T cells from PBMCs. The receptors derive from a man aged 18 to 30 in good health. Some clones in this sample may be carry-over from other donors' samples. Both conserved end residues are part of each CDR3. A D gene is named only where the DNA matches it firmly. The size field is filled for only some rows; it gives once, few, many or a size class.

V	size	D	J	DNA	CDR3
TRBV19	-	TRBD1	TRBJ2-2	TGTGCCAGCCTACCGAGACAGGGGGCAAATTCCGGGGAGCTGTTTTTT	CASLPRQGANSGELFF
TRBV2	-	TRBD2	TRBJ2-3	TGTGCCAGCAGTGGTTTAGCGGGAGCTCTGGATACGCAGTATTTT	CASSGLAGALDTQYF
TRBV6-1	-	-	TRBJ2-5	TGTGCCAGCAGTGACGCCGCGGAGTGGGCAGGAGGCGGGACCCAGTACTTC	CASSDAAEWAGGGTQYF
TRBV30	-	-	TRBJ2-7	TGTGCCTGGAGTGTACTCGCGAACTACGAGCAGTACTTC	CAWSVLANYEQYF
TRBV7-9	-	-	TRBJ2-5	TGTGCCAGCAGCTTACCCGACAGCGAAGAGACCCAGTACTTC	CASSLPDSEETQYF
TRBV11-2	-	-	TRBJ2-5	TGTGCCAGCAGCCCCTCGATGTACCAAGAGACCCAGTACTTC	CASSPSMYQETQYF
TRBV7-3	-	-	TRBJ2-1	TGTGCCAGCAGCTTAACCGGAAGCTCCTACAATGAGCAGTTCTTC	CASSLTGSSYNEQFF
TRBV7-9	-	TRBD1	TRBJ1-1	TGTGCCAGCAGCCGAGCAGGGGGAGGCACTGAAGCTTTCTTT	CASSRAGGGTEAFF
TRBV2	-	-	TRBJ1-5	TGTGCCAGCAGTGAACGGCAGGGGATCGGCAATCAGCCCCAGCATTTT	CASSERQGIGNQPQHF
TRBV7-3	-	TRBD2	TRBJ2-2	TGTGCCAGCAGCCCAGGGACTAGCGGGAGGATCGTCGGGGAGCTGTTTTTT	CASSPGTSGRIVGELFF
TRBV18	-	-	TRBJ2-1	TGTGCCAGCTCACTACGACGTGACAATGAGCAGTTCTTC	CASSLRRDNEQFF
TRBV9	-	-	TRBJ2-3	TGTGCCAGCAGCGTAAAGGCTGCCGCAGATACGCAGTATTTT	CASSVKAAADTQYF
TRBV28	-	TRBD1	TRBJ1-4	TGTGCCAGCAGCTCCGACAGGGTTCGTGAAAAACTGTTTTTT	CASSSDRVREKLFF
TRBV11-2	-	-	TRBJ1-1	TGTGCCAGCAGCTTAGATCCTATGAACACTGAAGCTTTCTTT	CASSLDPMNTEAFF
TRBV6-1	-	-	TRBJ2-2	TGTGCCAGCAGTGAAGTTTGGACAGCGAACACCGGGGAGCTGTTTTTT	CASSEVWTANTGELFF
TRBV25-1	-	-	TRBJ1-1	TGTGCCAGGGGGGGGGAGAACACTGAAGCTTTCTTT	CARGGENTEAFF
TRBV25-1	-	-	TRBJ2-7	TGTGCCAGCAGTGGGGGCCCGTTTCGAGACAGCTACGAGCAGTACTTC	CASSGGPFRDSYEQYF
TRBV6-1	-	-	TRBJ2-1	TGTGCCAGCCGAGCGAGGGGGAAATACAATGAGCAGTTCTTC	CASRARGKYNEQFF
TRBV2	-	-	TRBJ2-6	TGTGCCATCCCCGCACCGGACAGTGTCTCTGGGGCCAACGTCCTGACTTTC	CAIPAPDSVSGANVLTF
TRBV7-9	-	-	TRBJ2-1	TGTGCCAGCAGCTTATTGGGGTTGAGTCGCGACTACTACAATGAGCAGTTCTTC	CASSLLGLSRDYYNEQFF
TRBV5-1	once	-	TRBJ1-2	TGCGCCAGCAGCTTGCGGCAGGGAGGCGGCTACACCTTC	CASSLRQGGGYTF
TRBV6-5	-	TRBD2	TRBJ2-1	TGTGCCAGCAGATTCCGGGAGGGCCGGAGTGAGCAGTTCTTC	CASRFREGRSEQFF
TRBV5-1	-	TRBD2	TRBJ2-5	TGCGCCAGCAGCTTGGGCCTAGCGGAGAAGGAGACCCAGTACTTC	CASSLGLAEKETQYF
TRBV7-8	-	-	TRBJ2-3	TGTGCCAGCAGCTTAGGACTGTTGTCTTCCAGCACAGATACGCAGTATTTT	CASSLGLLSSSTDTQYF